The entry below describes one T cell receptor beta chain. Its antigen is not known. This specimen belongs to a study of T cell responses to AZD1222 COVID-19 vaccine. Broader study findings: Only a handful of AZD1222 recipients, five to seven in all, had baseline seropositivity. Sampling captured repertoires only after the peak T cell response.

CDR3 size: 14 residues. The ends were cut back, 0 bases at V and 3 bases at J, with 10 bases in the middle. The germline CDR1 and CDR2 sequences are SGHRS and YFSETQ. Sequenced by immunoSEQ multiplex PCR; TCRdb stores in-frame clones only, minus some. The sample consists of about 110,000 clones, about 90% of them appearing once. The chain joins TRBV5-1 to TRBJ2-7; tentatively, D is TRBD1 (6 bases). The sample in question was peripheral blood, obtained 28 days after the second AZD1222 dose. This TCR was sampled from an adult who received the AZD1222 COVID-19 vaccine. CDR3 sequence: CASSLVGANYEQYF. The CDR3 DNA reads as TGCGCCAGCAGCTTGGTGGGGGCGAACTACGAGCAGTACTTC. The full variable domain, completed using reference TRBV5-1 and TRBJ2-7, is KAGVTQTPRYLIKTRGQQVTLSCSPISGHRSVSWYQQTPGQGLQFLFEYFSETQRNKGNFPGRFSGRQFSNSRSEMNVSTLELGDSALYLCASSLVGANYEQYFGPGTRLTVT.